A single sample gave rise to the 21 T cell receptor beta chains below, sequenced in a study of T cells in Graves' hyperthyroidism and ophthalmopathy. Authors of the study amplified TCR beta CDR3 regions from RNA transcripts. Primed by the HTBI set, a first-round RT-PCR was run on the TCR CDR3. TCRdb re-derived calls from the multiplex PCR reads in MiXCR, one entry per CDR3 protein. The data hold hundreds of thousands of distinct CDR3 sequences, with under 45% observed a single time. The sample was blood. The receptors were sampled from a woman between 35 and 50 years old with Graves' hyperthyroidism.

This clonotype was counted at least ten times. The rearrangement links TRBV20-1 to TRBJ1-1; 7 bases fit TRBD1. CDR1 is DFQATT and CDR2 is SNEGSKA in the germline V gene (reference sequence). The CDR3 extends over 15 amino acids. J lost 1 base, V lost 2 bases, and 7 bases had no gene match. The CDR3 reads CSARSWDSGNTEAFF. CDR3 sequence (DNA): TGCAGTGCTAGATCCTGGGACAGCGGGAACACTGAAGCTTTCTTT.

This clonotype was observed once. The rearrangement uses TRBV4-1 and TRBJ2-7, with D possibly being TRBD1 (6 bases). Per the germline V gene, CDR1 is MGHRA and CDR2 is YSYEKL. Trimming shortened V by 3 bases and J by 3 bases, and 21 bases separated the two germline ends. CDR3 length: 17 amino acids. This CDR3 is CASSQSVGQGKDYEQYF. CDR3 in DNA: TGCGCCAGCAGCCAGTCGGTCGGGCAGGGGAAAGACTACGAGCAGTACTTC.

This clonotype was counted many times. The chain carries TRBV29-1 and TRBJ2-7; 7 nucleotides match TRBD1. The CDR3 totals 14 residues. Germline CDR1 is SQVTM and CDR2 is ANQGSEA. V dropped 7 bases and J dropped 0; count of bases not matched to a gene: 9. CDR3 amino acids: CSAEVTGNSYEQYF. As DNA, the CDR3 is TGCAGCGCAGAAGTGACAGGGAACTCCTACGAGCAGTACTTC.

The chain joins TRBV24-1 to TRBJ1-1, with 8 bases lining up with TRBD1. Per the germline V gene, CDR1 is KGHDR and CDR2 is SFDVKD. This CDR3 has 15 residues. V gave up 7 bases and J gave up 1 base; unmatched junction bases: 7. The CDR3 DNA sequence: TGTGCCACCAGCAAAACCGGGACAGGGAACACTGAAGCTTTCTTT. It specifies CATSKTGTGNTEAFF.

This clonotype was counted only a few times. Here the CDR3 DNA reads TGTGCCAGCAGGAGGGGGTCCTGGGGCACTGAAGCTTTCTTT. This translates into CASRRGSWGTEAFF. The genes are TRBV6-2 or TRBV6-3 and TRBJ1-1, with D possibly being TRBD1 (6 bases). V was shortened by 6 bases and J by 4 bases, with 15 bases between the two germline ends. The length of the CDR3 is 14 residues. The V gene's germline CDR1 is MNHEY and CDR2 SVGEGT.

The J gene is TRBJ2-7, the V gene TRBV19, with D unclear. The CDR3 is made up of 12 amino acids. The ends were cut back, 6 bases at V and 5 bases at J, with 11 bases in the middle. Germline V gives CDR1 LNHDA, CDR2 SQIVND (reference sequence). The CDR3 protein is CASRGFPNEQYF. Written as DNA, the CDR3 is TGTGCCAGTAGGGGGTTCCCAAACGAGCAGTACTTC.

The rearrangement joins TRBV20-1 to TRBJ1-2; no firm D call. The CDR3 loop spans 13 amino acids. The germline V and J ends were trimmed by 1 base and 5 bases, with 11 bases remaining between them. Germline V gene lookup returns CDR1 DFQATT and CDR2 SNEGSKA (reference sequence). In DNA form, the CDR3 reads TGCAGTGCTAGAGGACCGGCGGCGTATGGCTACACCTTC. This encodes CSARGPAAYGYTF.

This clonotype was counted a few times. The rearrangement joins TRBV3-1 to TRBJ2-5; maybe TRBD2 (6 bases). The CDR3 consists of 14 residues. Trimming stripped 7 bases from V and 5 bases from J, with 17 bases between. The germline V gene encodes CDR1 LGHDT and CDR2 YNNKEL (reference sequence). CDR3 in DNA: TGTGCCAGCAAGGGGACTGCTGGACGGGAGACCCAGTACTTC. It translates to CASKGTAGRETQYF.

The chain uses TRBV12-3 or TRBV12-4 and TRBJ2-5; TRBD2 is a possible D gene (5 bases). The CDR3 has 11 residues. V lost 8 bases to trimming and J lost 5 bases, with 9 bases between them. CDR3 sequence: CASEEEETQYF. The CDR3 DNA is TGTGCCAGCGAGGAGGAGGAGACCCAGTACTTC.

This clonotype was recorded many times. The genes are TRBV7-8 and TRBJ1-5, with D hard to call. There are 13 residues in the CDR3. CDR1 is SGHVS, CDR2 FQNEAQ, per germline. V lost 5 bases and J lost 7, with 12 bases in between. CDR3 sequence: CASSREGFQPQHF. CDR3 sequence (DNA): TGTGCCAGCAGCCGGGAGGGATTCCAGCCCCAGCATTTT.

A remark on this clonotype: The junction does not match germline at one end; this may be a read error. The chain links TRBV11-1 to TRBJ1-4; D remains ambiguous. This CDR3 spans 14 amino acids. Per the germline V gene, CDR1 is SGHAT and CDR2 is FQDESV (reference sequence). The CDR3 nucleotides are TGCGCCAGCAGCCGTTGGTCCTGGGGTGAAAAACTGTTTTTT. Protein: CASSRWSWGEKLFF.

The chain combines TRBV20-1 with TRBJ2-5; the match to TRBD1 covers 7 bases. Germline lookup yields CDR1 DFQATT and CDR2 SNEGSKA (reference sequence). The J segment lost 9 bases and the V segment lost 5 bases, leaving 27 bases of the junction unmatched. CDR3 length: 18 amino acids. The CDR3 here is CSAVFPKQGLIGIQPQYF. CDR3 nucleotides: TGCAGTGCTGTGTTTCCCAAACAGGGGTTGATCGGGATTCAGCCCCAGTACTTC.

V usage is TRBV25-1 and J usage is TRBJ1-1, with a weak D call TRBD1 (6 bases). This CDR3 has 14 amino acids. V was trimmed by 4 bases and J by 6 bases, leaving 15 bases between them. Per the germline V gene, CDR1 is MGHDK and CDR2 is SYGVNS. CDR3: CASSALRGSAEAFF. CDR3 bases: TGTGCCAGCAGTGCCCTCAGGGGCAGCGCTGAAGCTTTCTTT. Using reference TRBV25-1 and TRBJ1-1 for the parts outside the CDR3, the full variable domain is EADIYQTPRYLVIGTGKKITLECSQTMGHDKMYWYQQDPGMELHLIHYSYGVNSTEKGDLSSESTVSRIRTEHFPLTLESARPSHTSQYLCASSALRGSAEAFFGQGTRLTVV.

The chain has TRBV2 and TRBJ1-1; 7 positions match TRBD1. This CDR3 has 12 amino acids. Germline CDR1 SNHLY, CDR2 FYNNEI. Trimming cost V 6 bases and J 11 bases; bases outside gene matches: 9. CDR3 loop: CASRPDRRDAFF. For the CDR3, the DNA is TGTGCCAGCAGGCCGGACAGGCGGGACGCTTTCTTT.

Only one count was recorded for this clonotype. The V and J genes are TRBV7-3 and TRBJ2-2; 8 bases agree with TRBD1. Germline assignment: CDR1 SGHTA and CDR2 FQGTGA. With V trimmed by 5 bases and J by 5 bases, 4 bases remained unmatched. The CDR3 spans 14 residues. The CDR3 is CASSPGQETGELFF. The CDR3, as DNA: TGTGCCAGCAGCCCGGGACAGGAAACCGGGGAGCTGTTTTTT.

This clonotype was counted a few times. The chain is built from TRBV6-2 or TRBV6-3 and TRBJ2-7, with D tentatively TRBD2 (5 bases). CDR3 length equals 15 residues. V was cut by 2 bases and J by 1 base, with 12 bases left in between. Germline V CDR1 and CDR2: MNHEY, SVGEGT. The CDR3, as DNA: TGTGCCAGCAGTTACACGGGATTTAAGTCCTACGAGCAGTACTTC. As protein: CASSYTGFKSYEQYF.

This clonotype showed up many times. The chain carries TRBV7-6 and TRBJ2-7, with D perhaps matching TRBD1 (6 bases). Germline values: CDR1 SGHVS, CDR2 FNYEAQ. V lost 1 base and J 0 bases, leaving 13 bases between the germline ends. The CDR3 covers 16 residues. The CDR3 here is CASSLEIGDISYEQYF. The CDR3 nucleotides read TGTGCCAGCAGCTTAGAGATAGGGGACATCTCCTACGAGCAGTACTTC.

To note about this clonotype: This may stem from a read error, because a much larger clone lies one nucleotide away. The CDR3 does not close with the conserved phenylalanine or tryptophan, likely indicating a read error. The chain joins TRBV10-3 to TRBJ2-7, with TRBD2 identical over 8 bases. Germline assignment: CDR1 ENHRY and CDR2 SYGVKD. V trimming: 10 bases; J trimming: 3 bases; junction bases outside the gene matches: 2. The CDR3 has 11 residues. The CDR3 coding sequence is TGTGCCACCGGGGGGGGCTACGAGCAGTACTCC. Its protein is CATGGGYEQYS.

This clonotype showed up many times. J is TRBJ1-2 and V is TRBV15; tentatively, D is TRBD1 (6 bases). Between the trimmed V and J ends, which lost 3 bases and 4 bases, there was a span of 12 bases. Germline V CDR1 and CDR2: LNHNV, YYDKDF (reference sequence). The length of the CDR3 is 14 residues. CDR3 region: CATSSTGTLYGYTF. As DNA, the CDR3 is TGTGCCACCAGCAGCACAGGGACCCTCTATGGCTACACCTTC.

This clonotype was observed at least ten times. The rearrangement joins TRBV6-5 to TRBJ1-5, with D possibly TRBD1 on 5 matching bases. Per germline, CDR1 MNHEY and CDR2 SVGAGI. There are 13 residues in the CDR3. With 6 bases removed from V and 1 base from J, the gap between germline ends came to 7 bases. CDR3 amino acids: CASRGRSNQPQHF. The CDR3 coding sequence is TGTGCCAGCAGGGGACGGAGCAATCAGCCCCAGCATTTT.

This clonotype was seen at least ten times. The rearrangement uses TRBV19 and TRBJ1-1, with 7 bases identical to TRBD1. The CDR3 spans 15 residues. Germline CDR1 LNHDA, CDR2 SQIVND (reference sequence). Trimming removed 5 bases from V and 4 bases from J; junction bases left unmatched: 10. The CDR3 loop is CASSFRQGGGTEAFF. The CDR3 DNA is TGTGCCAGTAGTTTCCGACAGGGAGGCGGCACTGAAGCTTTCTTT.